The TCR beta chain under discussion was sequenced for a study of blood T cell repertoires in COVID-19. Whole-study context: From T cells, B-cell-depleted T cells, or PBMCs came the material, which was cDNA or gDNA.

Germline assignment: CDR1 LNHDA and CDR2 SQIVND (reference sequence). V lost 6 bases to trimming and J lost 8 bases; unmatched junction nucleotides: 10. This CDR3 has 14 residues. In the original analysis: Reference gene primer amplification in the assay estimated nucleated cell counts. The assay was immunoSEQ multiplex PCR, and TCRdb's table has in-frame clones only and misses some. V, J and clone size reflect that table, while D and trimming were determined from the DNA. The top ten hold approximately 12% of the sample, which has approximately 400,000 clones, approximately 89% seen once. Seattle cases were enrolled at active infection and followed longitudinally.

Specimen: peripheral blood. V gene TRBV19 combines with J gene TRBJ1-2, with 9 bases aligning to TRBD1. This clonotype originated in a woman in her 50s with COVID-19, enrolled during active disease. The CDR3 protein is CASRDGQGIGGYTF. The DNA of the CDR3 is TGTGCCAGTAGGGACGGACAGGGGATAGGCGGCTACACCTTC.